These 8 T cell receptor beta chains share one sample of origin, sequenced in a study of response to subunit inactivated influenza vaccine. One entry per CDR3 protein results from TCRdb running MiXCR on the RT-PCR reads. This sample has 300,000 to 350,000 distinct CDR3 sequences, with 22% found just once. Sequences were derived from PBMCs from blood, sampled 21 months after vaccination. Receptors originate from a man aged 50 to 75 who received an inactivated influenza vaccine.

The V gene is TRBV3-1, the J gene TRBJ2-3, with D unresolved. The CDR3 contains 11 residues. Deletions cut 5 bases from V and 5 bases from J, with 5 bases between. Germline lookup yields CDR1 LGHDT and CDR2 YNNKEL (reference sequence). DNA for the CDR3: TGTGCCAGCAGCGCAGGAGATACGCAGTATTTT. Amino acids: CASSAGDTQYF.

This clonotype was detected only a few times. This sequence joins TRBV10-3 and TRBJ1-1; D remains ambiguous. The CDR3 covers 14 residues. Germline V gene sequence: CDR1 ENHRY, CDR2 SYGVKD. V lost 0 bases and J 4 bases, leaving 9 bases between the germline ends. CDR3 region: CAISESLGSTEAFF. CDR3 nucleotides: TGTGCCATCAGTGAGTCTCTGGGAAGCACTGAAGCTTTCTTT.

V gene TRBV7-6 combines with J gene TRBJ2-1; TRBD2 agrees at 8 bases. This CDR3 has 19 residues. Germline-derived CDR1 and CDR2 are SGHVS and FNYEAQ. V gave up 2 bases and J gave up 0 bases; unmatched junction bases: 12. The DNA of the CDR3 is TGTGCCAGCAGCTTACGGGCTAGCGGGCGACTAAGCTCCTACAATGAGCAGTTCTTC. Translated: CASSLRASGRLSSYNEQFF. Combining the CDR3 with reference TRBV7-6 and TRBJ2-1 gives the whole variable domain GAGVSQSPRYKVTKRGQDVALRCDPISGHVSLYWYRQALGQGPEFLTYFNYEAQQDKSGLPNDRFSAERPEGSISTLTIQRTEQRDSAMYRCASSLRASGRLSSYNEQFFGPGTRLTVL.

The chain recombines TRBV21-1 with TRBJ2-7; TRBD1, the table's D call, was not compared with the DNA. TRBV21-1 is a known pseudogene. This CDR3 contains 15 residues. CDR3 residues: CASSTPGTGDGEQYF. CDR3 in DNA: TGTGCCAGCAGCACCCCCGGGACAGGGGATGGCGAGCAGTACTTC.

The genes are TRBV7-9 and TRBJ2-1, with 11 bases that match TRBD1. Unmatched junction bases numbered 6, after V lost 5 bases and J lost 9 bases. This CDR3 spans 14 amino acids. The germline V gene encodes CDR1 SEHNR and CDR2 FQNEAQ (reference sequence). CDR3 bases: TGTGCCAGCAGCACCTCCGGGACAGGGGGTGAGCAGTTCTTC. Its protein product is CASSTSGTGGEQFF.

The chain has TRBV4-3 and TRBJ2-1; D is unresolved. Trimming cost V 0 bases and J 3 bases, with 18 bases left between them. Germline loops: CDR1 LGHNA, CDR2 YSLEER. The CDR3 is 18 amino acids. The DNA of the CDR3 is TGCGCCAGCAGCCAAGATCTTTGGAGAGTAGCCAGCTACAATGAGCAGTTCTTC. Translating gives CASSQDLWRVASYNEQFF.

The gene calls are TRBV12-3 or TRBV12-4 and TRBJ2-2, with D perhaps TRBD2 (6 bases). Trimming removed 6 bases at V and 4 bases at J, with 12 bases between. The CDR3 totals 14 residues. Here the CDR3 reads CASSPLASTGELFF. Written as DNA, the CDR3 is TGTGCCAGCAGCCCCCTAGCGTCCACCGGGGAGCTGTTTTTT.

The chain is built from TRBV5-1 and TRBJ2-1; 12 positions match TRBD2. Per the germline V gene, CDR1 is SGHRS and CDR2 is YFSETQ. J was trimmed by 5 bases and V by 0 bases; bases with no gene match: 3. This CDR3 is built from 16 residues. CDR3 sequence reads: CASSLGPSGRDNEQFF. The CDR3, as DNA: TGCGCCAGCAGCTTGGGGCCTAGCGGGAGGGACAATGAGCAGTTCTTC.